This T cell receptor (beta chain) is from a study of graft-versus-host responses after intestinal transplantation. CDR1 is MDHEN, CDR2 SYDVKM, per germline. The CDR3 sequence is 16 residues long. Between the trimmed V and J ends, which lost 2 bases and 0 bases, there was a span of 11 bases. This table comes from immunoSEQ multiplex PCR, and its TCRdb copy is limited to in-frame clones, with some not included. The table includes about 9,500 clones, 70% to 90% detected once. The gene calls are TRBV28 and TRBJ2-1, with unresolved D. The receptor's source is a human patient who received an intestinal transplant, so some T cells may come from the graft donor. The specimen was PBMCs, collected 242 days after intestinal transplant. The CDR3, as DNA: TGTGCCAGCAGTTTACCCCCTATGACCTCCTACAATGAGCAGTTCTTC. It specifies CASSLPPMTSYNEQFF.